This T cell receptor (beta chain) came from a study of shared clonotypes between healthy human individuals. The study, taken as a whole, reports: The study generally estimated greater richness for naive than memory subsets. In a handful of donors, approximately 5% of naive CD4 clonotypes appeared in common.

CD45RO negativity and positive selection for CCR7 defined naive CD8 cells, a population that excluded terminally differentiated effector memory CD45RA+ cells. Germline loops: CDR1 SGHAT, CDR2 FQNNGV. V lost 1 base to trimming and J lost 4 bases; unmatched junction nucleotides: 10. The length of the CDR3 is 16 residues. Genomic DNA belonging to each subset was distributed in equal measure over several immunoSEQ plates. Measured with immunoSEQ multiplex PCR; TCRdb has only the in-frame clones, and not every one. The data hold some 630,000 clones, with roughly 96% observed a single time. A single count supports this clone. Its antigen is still unknown.

The source material was naive CD8+ T cells sorted from blood. The chain couples TRBV11-2 to TRBJ2-7; 7 nucleotides line up with TRBD2. The clonotype originates from a woman aged 30 to 39 in good health. The CDR3: CASSLGGLAAGYEQYF. The CDR3 DNA is TGTGCCAGCAGCTTAGGCGGCCTAGCGGCGGGGTACGAGCAGTACTTC.